The 22 T cell receptor beta chains in this list originate from one sample, sequenced in a study of response to subunit inactivated influenza vaccine. TCRdb reprocessed the RT-PCR reads with MiXCR, giving one entry per CDR3 protein. The sample records some 800,000 distinct CDR3 sequences, over 20% being singletons. The sequenced sample was PBMCs from blood, obtained more than 4 days after vaccination. Receptors were obtained from a man in his fifties who received an inactivated influenza vaccine.

V is TRBV9 and J is TRBJ2-7, with 8 bases aligning to TRBD2. CDR1 is SGDLS, CDR2 YYNGEE, per germline. J gave up 3 bases and V 0 bases, and 2 bases lay outside the gene matches. The CDR3 contains 14 residues. CDR3 sequence reads: CASSVGSGGYEQYF. As DNA, the CDR3 is TGTGCCAGCAGCGTAGGAAGCGGGGGCTACGAGCAGTACTTC.

This clonotype was observed a handful of times. The chain is built from TRBV7-2 and TRBJ2-7; D uncertain. Germline V gives CDR1 SGHTA, CDR2 FQGNSA. Trimming removed 2 bases at V and 3 bases at J, with 8 bases between. This CDR3 has 13 residues. The CDR3: CASSLTQNYEQYF. The CDR3 coding sequence is TGTGCCAGCAGCTTAACGCAGAACTACGAGCAGTACTTC.

This clonotype was picked up a small number of times. The chain has TRBV29-1 and TRBJ2-3; the D gene is possibly TRBD2 (5 bases). Deletions cut 6 bases from V and 3 bases from J, with 19 bases between. The CDR3 is 15 residues long. The germline V gene encodes CDR1 SQVTM and CDR2 ANQGSEA. CDR3 amino acids: CSVLFSEERTDTQYF. DNA for the CDR3: TGCAGCGTACTGTTCTCGGAGGAGCGGACAGATACGCAGTATTTT.

The chain is built from TRBV7-8 and TRBJ2-1; 11 nucleotides agree with TRBD2. Germline V CDR1 and CDR2: SGHVS, FQNEAQ. V was clipped by 5 bases and J by 2 bases; unmatched bases: 17. CDR3 length: 20 residues. CDR3 sequence: CASSPGTSGLLILTYNEQFF. The DNA of the CDR3 is TGTGCCAGCAGCCCCGGGACTAGCGGCCTACTAATCCTTACCTACAATGAGCAGTTCTTC.

This clonotype was seen ten or more times. The chain uses TRBV29-1 and TRBJ2-1; D unresolved. CDR3 length: 8 amino acids. Germline V CDR1 and CDR2: SQVTM, ANQGSEA. V lost 6 bases to trimming and J lost 12 bases, with 6 bases between them. The CDR3 spells CSVGLQFF. Written as DNA, the CDR3 is TGCAGCGTCGGGTTGCAGTTCTTC.

This clonotype was seen more than once but under ten times. V gene TRBV20-1 combines with J gene TRBJ2-7; TRBD1 matches at 11 bases. The V gene end was trimmed by 2 bases and the J gene end by 3 bases; junction bases not matched to a gene: 9. Germline V gene data show CDR1 as DFQATT and CDR2 as SNEGSKA (reference sequence). The CDR3 length is 16 residues. CDR3 coding DNA: TGCAGTGCTAGAAGATCACCGGGACAGGGGGACTACGAGCAGTACTTC. Residues: CSARRSPGQGDYEQYF.

A few counts support this clonotype. V and J are TRBV19 and TRBJ2-7; 12 nucleotides align to TRBD2. Per the germline V gene, CDR1 is LNHDA and CDR2 is SQIVND (reference sequence). J gave up 5 bases and V 3 bases, and 8 bases lay outside the gene matches. The CDR3 length is 16 residues. The CDR3 sequence: CASSIRGGLAGNEQYF. The CDR3 bases are TGTGCCAGTAGTATCCGTGGAGGACTAGCGGGAAACGAGCAGTACTTC.

The gene calls are TRBV10-3 and TRBJ2-3; no definite D call. Germline CDR1 reads ENHRY; CDR2 reads SYGVKD. V lost 4 bases, J lost 5 bases, and 4 bases lay in between. The CDR3 runs to 11 residues. This chain's CDR3 is CAISGKDTQYF. The CDR3 DNA sequence: TGTGCCATCAGTGGGAAAGATACGCAGTATTTT.

The count of this clonotype is one. The V gene is TRBV6-1, the J gene TRBJ2-1, with 8 bases that match TRBD2. Germline loops: CDR1 MNHNS, CDR2 SASEGT. With V trimmed by 6 bases and J by 4 bases, 8 bases remained unmatched. This CDR3 comprises 15 residues. The CDR3 loop reads CASRISGRRYNEQFF. The CDR3 DNA reads TGTGCCAGCAGAATCAGCGGGAGAAGGTACAATGAGCAGTTCTTC.

The chain links TRBV29-1 to TRBJ2-5, with 8 nucleotides matching TRBD1. This CDR3 has 14 amino acids. Trimming took 4 bases from V and 5 from J; bases not matched to a gene: 9. Germline loops: CDR1 SQVTM, CDR2 ANQGSEA. The CDR3 DNA follows: TGCAGCGTTGCTAGGGCAGGGGGCCGGGAGACCCAGTACTTC. Translation gives CSVARAGGRETQYF.

The chain carries TRBV12-3 or TRBV12-4 and TRBJ1-5; a weak D match, TRBD1 (5 bases). V was pared by 8 bases and J by 7 bases, with 18 bases between. The CDR3 covers 14 residues. The CDR3 reads CASSLGVLGQPQHF. CDR3 coding DNA: TGTGCCAGCTCTTTAGGGGTGTTGGGACAGCCCCAGCATTTT.

A few counts support this clonotype. The chain is built from TRBV7-2 and TRBJ2-2; 9 positions match TRBD1. V lost 5 bases and J lost 6; bases outside the gene matches: 7. Germline assignment: CDR1 SGHTA and CDR2 FQGNSA. The length of the CDR3 is 15 residues. CDR3 sequence (DNA): TGTGCCAGCAGCGCCCGACAGGGGGGAGCCGGGGAGCTGTTTTTT. Translated, it gives CASSARQGGAGELFF. The complete variable domain, with remaining parts taken from reference TRBV7-2 and TRBJ2-2, reads GAGVSQSPSNKVTEKGKDVELRCDPISGHTALYWYRQSLGQGLEFLIYFQGNSAPDKSGLPSDRFSAERTGGSVSTLTIQRTQQEDSAVYLCASSARQGGAGELFFGEGSRLTVL.

This clonotype was counted many times. The chain carries TRBV4-3 and TRBJ2-5; a weak D match, TRBD2 (8 bases). Trimming removed 4 bases from V and 3 bases from J, with 18 bases in between. Germline V CDR1 and CDR2: LGHNA, YSLEER. The CDR3 covers 16 residues. CDR3 sequence (DNA): TGCGCCAGCAGCCTGGGACTAGGCAGGGGGAAAGAGACCCAGTACTTC. Translated, it gives CASSLGLGRGKETQYF.

The rearrangement links TRBV24-1 to TRBJ2-7; 10 positions match TRBD2. The J segment lost 0 bases and the V segment lost 4 bases, leaving 5 bases of the junction unmatched. Germline-derived CDR1 and CDR2 are KGHDR and SFDVKD. This CDR3 contains 16 residues. The CDR3 protein is CATSDTRTSGSYEQYF. The CDR3 DNA reads TGTGCCACCAGTGACACACGGACTAGCGGCTCCTACGAGCAGTACTTC.

The chain joins TRBV11-2 to TRBJ1-6; perhaps TRBD1 as D (6 bases). The CDR3 length is 14 residues. Germline loops: CDR1 SGHAT, CDR2 FQNNGV. V lost 8 bases to trimming and J lost 7 bases, with 15 bases between them. The CDR3 DNA follows: TGTGCCAGCTCGGAGGGGGTGGGAAATTCACCCCTCCACTTT. Amino acids: CASSEGVGNSPLHF.

This clonotype was seen repeatedly, ten times or more. The chain links TRBV27 to TRBJ2-3, with a tentative D call TRBD1 (6 bases). CDR3 size: 18 residues. Trimming shortened V by 8 bases and J by 3 bases, and 27 bases separated the two germline ends. CDR1 is MNHEY and CDR2 is SMNVEV in the germline V gene (reference sequence). CDR3 region: CASEKLGNRVAITDTQYF. The CDR3 DNA reads TGTGCCAGCGAAAAATTGGGAAACAGGGTAGCGATAACAGATACGCAGTATTTT.

This chain connects TRBV24-1 to TRBJ2-1, with TRBD1 matching 9 bases. The germline CDR1 and CDR2 sequences are KGHDR and SFDVKD. This CDR3 contains 17 residues. The ends lost 4 bases at V and 3 bases at J; junction bases unmatched: 9. DNA for the CDR3: TGTGCCACCAGTGACAACACCGGGACAGGGATCTACAATGAGCAGTTCTTC. This gives the protein CATSDNTGTGIYNEQFF.

This clonotype was seen ten or more times. DNA for the CDR3: TGTGCCAGCAGCCCGGGGGGCTGGTCAGATACGCAGTATTTT. Its translation: CASSPGGWSDTQYF. J is TRBJ2-3 and V is TRBV7-2; possible D gene TRBD2, 7 bases. V was shortened by 5 bases and J by 4 bases, with 13 bases between the two germline ends. In germline, CDR1 is SGHTA, CDR2 FQGNSA. There are 14 residues in the CDR3.

DNA for the CDR3: TGTGCCAGCAGTTCCTCGACCGTTTGGGGTGAGCAGTTCTTC. Encoded protein: CASSSSTVWGEQFF. The rearrangement links TRBV6-2 or TRBV6-3 to TRBJ2-1, with no clear D. The CDR3 extends over 14 amino acids. Germline V lookup: CDR1 MNHEY, CDR2 SVGEGT. Trimming left V 4 bases short and J 9 bases short, with 16 bases between.

This clonotype was observed many times. At one boundary the junction diverges from the germline segment, which might be a read error. The CDR3 sequence: CASSQERNEQFF. CDR3 coding DNA: TGCGCCAGCAGCCAAGAACGGAATGAGCAGTTCTTC. The chain carries TRBV4-2 and TRBJ2-1; no clear D. The CDR3 runs to 12 residues. Germline V gene lookup returns CDR1 LGHNA and CDR2 YNFKEQ.

This chain connects TRBV20-1 to TRBJ2-2; TRBD2 matches at 12 bases. Per the germline V gene, CDR1 is DFQATT and CDR2 is SNEGSKA (reference sequence). The CDR3 loop spans 15 amino acids. Trimming took 0 bases from V and 7 from J; bases not matched to a gene: 3. The CDR3 spells CSARDPSGRGGELFF. The DNA of the CDR3 is TGCAGTGCTAGAGACCCTAGCGGGAGGGGCGGGGAGCTGTTTTTT.

This clonotype was detected many times. This sequence joins TRBV29-1 and TRBJ1-2; 10 bases line up with TRBD1. J lost 4 bases, V lost 0 bases, and 14 bases had no gene match. The CDR3 consists of 18 residues. From germline, CDR1 is SQVTM and CDR2 ANQGSEA. The CDR3 protein is CSVEEFGQGDEHSYGYTF. The DNA for the CDR3 is TGCAGCGTTGAAGAGTTCGGACAGGGGGACGAACATTCCTATGGCTACACCTTC.